These 8 T cell receptor beta chains share one sample of origin, sequenced in a study of CD8 T cells in Susac syndrome. Random hexamers were used to reverse transcribe 0.5 to 1 ug of RNA. MiXCR, run by TCRdb on the immunoSEQ multiplex PCR reads, gives a single entry per CDR3 protein. The sample shows some 120,000 distinct CDR3 sequences, roughly 94% of them seen only once. The sequenced material came from CD4+ T cells from PBMCs. The receptors were gathered from a human donor with multiple sclerosis.

The chain links TRBV20-1 to TRBJ2-1; 10 bases fit TRBD1. This CDR3 is 15 amino acids long. The germline gives CDR1 DFQATT, CDR2 SNEGSKA (reference sequence). After removal of 4 bases from V and 3 bases from J, the junction contained 6 bases not matched to a gene. CDR3 residues: CSATRRDRGYNEQFF. CDR3 in DNA: TGCAGTGCTACCAGACGGGACAGGGGCTACAATGAGCAGTTCTTC.

This clonotype came up once. The chain combines TRBV28 with TRBJ1-1; 7 bases fit TRBD1. J lost 3 bases, V lost 4 bases, and 11 bases had no gene match. Germline CDR1 and CDR2: MDHEN and SYDVKM. There are 16 residues in the CDR3. The CDR3 sequence is CASSSVPGTADTEAFF. Here the CDR3 DNA reads TGTGCCAGCAGTTCTGTCCCCGGGACAGCCGACACTGAAGCTTTCTTT.

This rearrangement joins TRBV20-1 to TRBJ2-5; 15 bases line up with TRBD2. Germline CDR1 and CDR2: DFQATT and SNEGSKA (reference sequence). With 6 bases clipped from V and 7 bases from J, the junction kept 9 bases outside the gene matches. This CDR3 is built from 15 residues. The CDR3 sequence is CSAQQGLAGGGTQYF. CDR3 nucleotides: TGCAGTGCCCAGCAGGGACTAGCGGGGGGCGGGACCCAGTACTTC.

This clonotype was counted a single time. The V and J genes are TRBV3-1 and TRBJ1-3, with D hard to call. The CDR3 is 17 amino acids. Trimming removed 0 bases from V and 3 bases from J, with 15 bases in between. Germline-derived CDR1 and CDR2 are LGHDT and YNNKEL (reference sequence). CDR3 sequence: CASSQDDSRLRGNTIYF. CDR3 bases: TGTGCCAGCAGCCAAGACGACTCCAGGCTGCGTGGAAACACCATATATTTT.

This clonotype was seen once. V and J are TRBV29-1 and TRBJ2-7; 7 bases are a match to TRBD1. CDR1 SQVTM and CDR2 ANQGSEA come from the germline V gene. This CDR3 contains 12 residues. V lost 4 bases and J lost 3; bases outside the gene matches: 3. CDR3 DNA: TGCAGCGTTGGGGACAGTGACTACGAGCAGTACTTC. This encodes CSVGDSDYEQYF.

V and J are TRBV25-1 and TRBJ1-2; TRBD1 is a possible D gene (5 bases). Germline V lookup: CDR1 MGHDK, CDR2 SYGVNS. The CDR3 is 12 residues long. The V end was cut by 9 bases, the J end by 7 bases, with 15 bases between. The CDR3 loop reads CASMWGESGYTF. Written as DNA, the CDR3 is TGTGCCAGTATGTGGGGGGAATCTGGCTACACCTTC.

The chain is built from TRBV18 and TRBJ1-5, with D perhaps TRBD1 (5 bases). The CDR3 has 16 amino acids. CDR1 and CDR2 from the germline V gene are KGHSH and LQKENI. V was shortened by 4 bases and J by 5 bases, with 18 bases between the two germline ends. The CDR3 DNA reads as TGTGCCAGCTCACTTGAAATGACAGCTATCCATCAGCCCCAGCATTTT. It translates to CASSLEMTAIHQPQHF.

The sample holds one count of this clonotype. The rearrangement joins TRBV12-3 or TRBV12-4 to TRBJ1-3, with 7 bases matching TRBD1. The CDR3 has 14 amino acids. V lost 6 bases to trimming and J lost 5 bases; unmatched junction nucleotides: 7. CDR3 nucleotide sequence: TGTGCCAGCAGGGCCCGACAGGGAAGAAACACCATATATTTT. It encodes CASRARQGRNTIYF.